The clone carrying this T cell receptor beta chain has just one count. The repertoire was sequenced with immunoSEQ multiplex PCR; TCRdb's copy has only in-frame clones and lacks some. The sample consists of 70,000 or so clones, 91% of them appearing once. The sample comes from a study of T cell changes during pregnancy in multiple sclerosis. Between the trimmed V and J ends, which lost 6 bases and 2 bases, there was a span of 11 bases. The CDR3 extends over 15 amino acids. Germline V gene data show CDR1 as LNHDA and CDR2 as SQIVND (reference sequence). Sequencing was performed on peripheral blood, taken in the third trimester of pregnancy. The sequence was obtained from a female donor in good health, enrolled as a control in a pregnancy study. The gene calls are TRBV19 and TRBJ1-6, with TRBD1 as a possible D gene (5 bases). CDR3 protein: CASRDRGTYNSPLHF. CDR3 nucleotides: TGTGCCAGTAGGGATAGGGGCACCTATAATTCACCCCTCCACTTT. The variable domain in full, with the rest retrieved from reference TRBV19 and TRBJ1-6, is DGGITQSPKYLFRKEGQNVTLSCEQNLNHDAMYWYRQDPGQGLRLIYYSQIVNDFQKGDIAEGYSVSREKKESFPLTVTSAQKNPTAFYLCASRDRGTYNSPLHFGNGTRLTVT.